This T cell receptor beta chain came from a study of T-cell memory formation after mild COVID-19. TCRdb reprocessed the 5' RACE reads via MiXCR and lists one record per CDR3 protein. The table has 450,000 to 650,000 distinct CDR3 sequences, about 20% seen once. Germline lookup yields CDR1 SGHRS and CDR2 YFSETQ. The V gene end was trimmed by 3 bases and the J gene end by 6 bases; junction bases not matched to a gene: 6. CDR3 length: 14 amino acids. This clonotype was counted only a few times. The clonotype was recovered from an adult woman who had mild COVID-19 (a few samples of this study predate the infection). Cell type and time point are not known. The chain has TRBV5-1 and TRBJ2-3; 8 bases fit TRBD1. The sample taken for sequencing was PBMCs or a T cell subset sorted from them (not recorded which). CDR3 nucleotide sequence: TGCGCCAGCAGCTCGGAAGGACAGGGCGATACGCAGTATTTT. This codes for CASSSEGQGDTQYF.